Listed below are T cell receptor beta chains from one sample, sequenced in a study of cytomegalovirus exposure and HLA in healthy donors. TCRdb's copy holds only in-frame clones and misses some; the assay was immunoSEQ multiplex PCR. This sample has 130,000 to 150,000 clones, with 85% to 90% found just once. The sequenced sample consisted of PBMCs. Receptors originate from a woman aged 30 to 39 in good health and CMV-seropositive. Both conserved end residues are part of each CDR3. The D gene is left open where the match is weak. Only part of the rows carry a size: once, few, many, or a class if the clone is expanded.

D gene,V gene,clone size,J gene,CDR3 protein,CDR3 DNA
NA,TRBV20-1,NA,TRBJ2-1,CSALSYNEQFF,TGCAGTGCTCTTTCCTACAATGAGCAGTTCTTC
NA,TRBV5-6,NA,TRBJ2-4,CASSPGPGDLGKNIQYF,TGTGCCAGCAGCCCGGGGCCAGGGGACCTAGGCAAAAACATTCAGTACTTC
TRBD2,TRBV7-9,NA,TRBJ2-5,CASSPGTSGVETQYF,TGTGCCAGCAGCCCGGGGACTAGCGGGGTGGAGACCCAGTACTTC
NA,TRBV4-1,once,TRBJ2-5,CASSQFPSETQYF,TGCGCCAGCAGCCAATTTCCATCAGAGACCCAGTACTTC
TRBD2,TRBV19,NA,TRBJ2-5,CASSTFGGGPQETQYF,TGTGCCAGTAGTACCTTTGGCGGGGGACCCCAAGAGACCCAGTACTTC
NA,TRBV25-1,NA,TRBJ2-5,CASSPSTRSQYF,TGTGCCAGCAGTCCCTCAACGAGGAGCCAGTACTTC
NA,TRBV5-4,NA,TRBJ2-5,CASSTRRGEETQYF,TGTGCCAGCAGCACTCGAAGGGGTGAAGAGACCCAGTACTTC
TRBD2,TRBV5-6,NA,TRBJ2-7,CASRLAGSYEQYF,TGTGCCAGCAGACTAGCGGGGTCCTACGAGCAGTACTTC
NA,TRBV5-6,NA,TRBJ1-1,CASSLVWGHAFF,TGTGCCAGCAGCTTGGTGTGGGGGCACGCTTTCTTT
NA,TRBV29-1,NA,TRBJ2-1,CSVPKLGAWNEQFF,TGCAGCGTTCCCAAGTTAGGGGCTTGGAATGAGCAGTTCTTC
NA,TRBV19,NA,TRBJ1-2,CASSKQGYGYTF,TGTGCCAGTAGTAAACAGGGTTATGGCTACACCTTC
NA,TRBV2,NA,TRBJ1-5,CASTVSRQGSHQPQHF,TGTGCCAGCACGGTAAGTCGCCAGGGAAGTCATCAGCCCCAGCATTTT
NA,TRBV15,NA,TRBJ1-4,CATSSRGLNEKLFF,TGTGCCACCAGCTCCAGGGGTCTGAATGAAAAACTGTTTTTT
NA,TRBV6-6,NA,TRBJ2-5,CASSYLGGETQYF,TGTGCCAGCAGTTACCTCGGCGGGGAGACCCAGTACTTC
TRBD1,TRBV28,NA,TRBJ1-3,CASGGDRGRTGNTIYF,TGTGCCAGCGGGGGGGACAGGGGAAGAACTGGAAACACCATATATTTT
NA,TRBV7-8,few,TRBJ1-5,CASSPRVWGEPVQPQHF,TGTGCCAGCAGCCCCAGGGTTTGGGGGGAGCCGGTTCAGCCCCAGCATTTT
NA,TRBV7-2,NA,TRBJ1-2,CASSSRTANYGYTF,TGTGCCAGCAGCTCGCGGACAGCTAACTATGGCTACACCTTC
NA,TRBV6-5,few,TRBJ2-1,CASSWTVHNEQFF,TGTGCCAGCAGTTGGACAGTCCACAATGAGCAGTTCTTC
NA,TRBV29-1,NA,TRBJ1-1,CSVAWGLNTEAFF,TGCAGCGTTGCGTGGGGACTTAACACTGAAGCTTTCTTT
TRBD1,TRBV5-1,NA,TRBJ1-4,CASSDRQGAGEKLFF,TGCGCCAGCAGCGATAGACAGGGGGCCGGTGAAAAACTGTTTTTT
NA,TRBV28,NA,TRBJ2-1,CASRSLRSSYNEQFF,TGTGCCAGCAGATCACTCCGGAGCTCCTACAATGAGCAGTTCTTC
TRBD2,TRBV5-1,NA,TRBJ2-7,CASSLRQESGRGRDEQYF,TGCGCCAGCAGCTTGAGACAGGAGAGCGGGAGGGGCAGGGACGAGCAGTACTTC
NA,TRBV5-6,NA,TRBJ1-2,CASSLVSANYGYTF,TGTGCCAGCAGCTTGGTTTCAGCTAACTATGGCTACACCTTC
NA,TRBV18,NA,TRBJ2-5,CASSPRQQVTQYF,TGTGCCAGCTCACCTCGACAGCAGGTGACCCAGTACTTC
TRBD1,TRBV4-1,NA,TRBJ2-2,CASRQATGGIGELFF,TGCGCCAGTCGGCAAGCGACAGGGGGAATCGGGGAGCTGTTTTTT
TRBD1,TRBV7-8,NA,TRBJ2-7,CASTTGTASYEQYF,TGTGCCAGCACCACCGGGACAGCCTCCTACGAGCAGTACTTC
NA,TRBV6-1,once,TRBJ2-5,CASSGGWETQYF,TGTGCCAGCAGTGGAGGGTGGGAGACCCAGTACTTC
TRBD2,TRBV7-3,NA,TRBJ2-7,CASSLLAGSEQYF,TGTGCCAGCAGCTTACTAGCGGGAAGCGAGCAGTACTTC
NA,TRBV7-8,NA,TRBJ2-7,CASSLAPGYEQYF,TGTGCCAGCAGCTTAGCGCCCGGCTACGAGCAGTACTTC
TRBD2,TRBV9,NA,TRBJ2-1,CASSVGTSGRNEQFF,TGTGCCAGCAGCGTTGGGACTAGCGGGAGGAATGAGCAGTTCTTC
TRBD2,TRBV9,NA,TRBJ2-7,CASSVGGRNNDEQYF,TGTGCCAGCAGCGTTGGCGGGAGGAACAACGACGAGCAGTACTTC
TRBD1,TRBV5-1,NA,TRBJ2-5,CASSSTGGAETQYF,TGCGCCAGCAGCTCGACAGGGGGGGCCGAGACCCAGTACTTC
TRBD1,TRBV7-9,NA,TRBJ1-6,CASSRQTGVGSPLHF,TGTGCCAGCAGCCGCCAGACAGGGGTCGGATCACCCCTCCACTTT
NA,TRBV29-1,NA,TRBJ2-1,CSVEVVYNEQFF,TGCAGCGTTGAAGTAGTCTACAATGAGCAGTTCTTC
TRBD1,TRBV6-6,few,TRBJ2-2,CASRTGMVHTGELFF,TGTGCCAGCAGGACAGGGATGGTTCACACCGGGGAGCTGTTTTTT
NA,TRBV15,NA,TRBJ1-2,CATSRLEGDGYTF,TGTGCCACCAGCAGACTAGAAGGGGATGGCTACACCTTC
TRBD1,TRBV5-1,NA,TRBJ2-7,CASRPGDRGYEQYF,TGCGCCAGCAGGCCCGGGGACAGGGGCTACGAGCAGTACTTC
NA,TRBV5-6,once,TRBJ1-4,CASSTPQEKLFF,TGTGCCAGCAGCACACCACAGGAAAAACTGTTTTTT
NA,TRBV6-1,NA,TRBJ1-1,CASSDWQGLTEAFF,TGTGCCAGCAGTGATTGGCAGGGATTAACTGAAGCTTTCTTT
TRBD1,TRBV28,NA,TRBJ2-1,CASRDRGDNEQFF,TGTGCCAGCAGGGACAGGGGCGACAATGAGCAGTTCTTC
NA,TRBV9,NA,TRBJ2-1,CASSASTGTSYNEQFF,TGTGCCAGCAGCGCCTCGACAGGAACATCCTACAATGAGCAGTTCTTC
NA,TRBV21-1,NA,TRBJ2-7,CASSKRTSVGEQYF,TGTGCCAGCAGCAAAAGGACTAGCGTTGGCGAGCAGTACTTC
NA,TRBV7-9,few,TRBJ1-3,CASSLAPAGTNTIYF,TGTGCCAGCAGCTTAGCGCCAGCAGGGACTAACACCATATATTTT
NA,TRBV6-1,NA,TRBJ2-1,CASSFTGDEQFF,TGTGCCAGCAGTTTTACAGGCGATGAGCAGTTCTTC
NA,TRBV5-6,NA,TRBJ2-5,CASSPRLDVGTQYF,TGTGCCAGCAGCCCAAGGCTAGACGTCGGGACCCAGTACTTC
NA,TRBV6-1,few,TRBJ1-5,CASSEAGALMSQHF,TGTGCCAGCAGTGAAGCGGGAGCCTTAATGTCCCAGCATTTT
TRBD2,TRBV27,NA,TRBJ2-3,CASSFILAGGPGTQYF,TGTGCCAGCAGTTTTATACTAGCGGGGGGGCCAGGGACGCAGTATTTT
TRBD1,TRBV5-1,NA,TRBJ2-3,CASSFVDRGTDTQYF,TGCGCCAGCAGCTTTGTGGACAGGGGGACAGATACGCAGTATTTT
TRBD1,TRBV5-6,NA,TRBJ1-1,CASSAGTGIAFF,TGTGCCAGCAGCGCCGGGACAGGGATAGCTTTCTTT
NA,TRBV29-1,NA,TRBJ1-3,CSVGGGGTSGNTIYF,TGCAGCGTTGGGGGGGGAGGGACCTCTGGAAACACCATATATTTT
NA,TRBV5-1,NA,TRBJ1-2,CASSYVGDGYTF,TGCGCCAGCAGCTATGTAGGGGATGGCTACACCTTC